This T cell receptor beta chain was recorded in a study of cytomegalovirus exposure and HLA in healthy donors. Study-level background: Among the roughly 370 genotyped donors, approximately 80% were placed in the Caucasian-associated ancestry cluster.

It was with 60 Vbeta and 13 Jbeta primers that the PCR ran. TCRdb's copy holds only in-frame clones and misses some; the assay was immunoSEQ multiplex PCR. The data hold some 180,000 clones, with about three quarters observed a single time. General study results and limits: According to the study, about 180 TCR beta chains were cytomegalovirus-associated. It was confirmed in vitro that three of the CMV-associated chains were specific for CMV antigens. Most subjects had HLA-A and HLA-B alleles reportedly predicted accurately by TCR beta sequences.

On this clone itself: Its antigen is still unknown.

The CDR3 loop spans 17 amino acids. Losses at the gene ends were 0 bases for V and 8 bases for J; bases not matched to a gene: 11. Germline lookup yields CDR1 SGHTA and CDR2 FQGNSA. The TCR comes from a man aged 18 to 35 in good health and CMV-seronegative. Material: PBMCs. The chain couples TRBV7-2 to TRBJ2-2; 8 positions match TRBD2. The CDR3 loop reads CASSLAGTRGSGGELFF. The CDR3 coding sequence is TGTGCCAGCAGCTTAGCCGGGACTAGGGGTTCGGGGGGGGAGCTGTTTTTT. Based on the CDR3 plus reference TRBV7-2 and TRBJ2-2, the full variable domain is GAGVSQSPSNKVTEKGKDVELRCDPISGHTALYWYRQSLGQGLEFLIYFQGNSAPDKSGLPSDRFSAERTGGSVSTLTIQRTQQEDSAVYLCASSLAGTRGSGGELFFGEGSRLTVL.